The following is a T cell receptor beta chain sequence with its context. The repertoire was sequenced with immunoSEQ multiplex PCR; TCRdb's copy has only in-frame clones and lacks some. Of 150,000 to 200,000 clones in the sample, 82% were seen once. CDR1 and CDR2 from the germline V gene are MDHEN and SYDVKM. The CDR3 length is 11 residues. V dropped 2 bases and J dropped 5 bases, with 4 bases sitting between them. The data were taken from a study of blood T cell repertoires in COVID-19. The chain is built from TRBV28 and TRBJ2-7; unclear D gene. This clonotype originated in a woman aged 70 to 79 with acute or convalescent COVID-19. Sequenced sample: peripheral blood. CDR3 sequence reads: CASSLGHEQYF. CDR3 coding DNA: TGTGCCAGCAGTTTAGGCCACGAGCAGTACTTC.